What follows are 5 T cell receptor beta chains derived from one specimen sequenced in a study of cytomegalovirus exposure and HLA in healthy donors. This PCR relied on a set of 60 Vbeta primers and 13 Jbeta primers. Profiled with immunoSEQ multiplex PCR; TCRdb holds only in-frame clones, not every one. The sample contains about 170,000 clones, about three quarters of which appear only once. Sequenced material: PBMCs. These TCRs come from a female donor in good health and CMV-seronegative.

The rearrangement joins TRBV7-3 to TRBJ2-3; D perhaps matches TRBD2 (6 bases). Germline-derived CDR1 and CDR2 are SGHTA and FQGTGA. The CDR3 is 15 amino acids. The V gene lost 5 bases and the J gene lost 1 base, with 13 bases spanning the gap. CDR3 nucleotides: TGTGCCAGCAGCGGTTCGGGACTTCGCACAGATACGCAGTATTTT. This translates into CASSGSGLRTDTQYF.

V usage is TRBV6-1 and J usage is TRBJ2-7, with TRBD1 as a possible D gene (6 bases). Trimming took off 4 bases at V and 2 bases at J, with 12 bases between the two ends. CDR1 is MNHNS, CDR2 SASEGT, per germline. The CDR3 sequence is 14 residues long. The CDR3 nucleotides are TGTGCCAGCAGTGGGCGACAGGCCCCCTACGAGCAGTACTTC. It encodes CASSGRQAPYEQYF.

The J gene is TRBJ1-1, the V gene TRBV30, with D possibly TRBD1 on 5 matching bases. This CDR3 spans 12 amino acids. CDR1 is GTSNPN, CDR2 SVGIG, per germline (reference sequence). The V gene lost 5 bases and the J gene lost 3 bases, with 10 bases spanning the gap. This chain's CDR3 is CAWLRTHTEAFF. CDR3 DNA sequence: TGTGCCTGGCTCCGGACACACACTGAAGCTTTCTTT. Full variable domain (outside the CDR3, taken from reference TRBV30 and TRBJ1-1): SQTIHQWPATLVQPVGSPLSLECTVEGTSNPNLYWYRQAAGRGLQLLFYSVGIGQISSEVPQNLSASRPQDRQFILSSKKLLLSDSGFYLCAWLRTHTEAFFGQGTRLTVV.

The chain carries TRBV4-3 and TRBJ2-5; D uncertain. The J call may be incorrect, as the DNA end agrees better with TRBJ2-7. The CDR3 spans 15 residues. Germline CDR1 is LGHNA and CDR2 is YSLEER. The CDR3 spells CASSQEMEWATEQYF. As DNA, the CDR3 is TGCGCCAGCAGCCAAGAAATGGAATGGGCGACCGAGCAGTACTTC.

J is TRBJ2-2 and V is TRBV28; the D gene is possibly TRBD2 (5 bases). CDR1 MDHEN and CDR2 SYDVKM come from the germline V gene. Trimming removed 6 bases at V and 6 bases at J, with 8 bases between. This CDR3 region has 12 residues. The CDR3 spells CASRGVAGELFF. The CDR3 nucleotides are TGTGCCAGCAGGGGAGTGGCCGGGGAGCTGTTTTTT.